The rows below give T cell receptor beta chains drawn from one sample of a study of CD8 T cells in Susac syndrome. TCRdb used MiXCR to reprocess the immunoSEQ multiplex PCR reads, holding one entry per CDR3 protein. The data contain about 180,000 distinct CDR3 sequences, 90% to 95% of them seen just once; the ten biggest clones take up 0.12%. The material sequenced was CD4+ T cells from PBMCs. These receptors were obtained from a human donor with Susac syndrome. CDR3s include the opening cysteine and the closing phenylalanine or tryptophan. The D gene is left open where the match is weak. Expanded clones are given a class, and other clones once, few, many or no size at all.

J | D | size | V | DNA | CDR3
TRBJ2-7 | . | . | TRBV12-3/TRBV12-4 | TGTGCCAGCAGTTCCGGGGGGCACAGGGACTACGAGCAGTACTTC | CASSSGGHRDYEQYF
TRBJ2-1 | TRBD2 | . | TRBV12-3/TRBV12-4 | TGTGCCAGCAGGTATGCGGGGGGCTCCAATGAGCAGTTCTTC | CASRYAGGSNEQFF
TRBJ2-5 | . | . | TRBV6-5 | TGTGCCAGCAGTTACTCGAATCCCATGTGGGAGACCCAGTACTTC | CASSYSNPMWETQYF
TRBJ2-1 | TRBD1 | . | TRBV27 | TGTGCCAGCAGTTTATCGGGACAGTACAATGAGCAGTTCTTC | CASSLSGQYNEQFF
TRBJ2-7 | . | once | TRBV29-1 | TGCAGCGTTGAATCGCCTCGGGGAGAGCAGTACTTC | CSVESPRGEQYF
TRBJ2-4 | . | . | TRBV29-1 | TGCAGCGTTAAGACAGCACTCAACATTCAGTACTTC | CSVKTALNIQYF
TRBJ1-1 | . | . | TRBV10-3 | TGTGCCATCACCCCGGACGTAGCCCCCTTTTGGGCTTTCTTT | CAITPDVAPFWAFF
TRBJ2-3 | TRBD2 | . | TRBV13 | TGTGCCAGCAGCCCCGGGACTACGACAGATACGCAGTATTTT | CASSPGTTTDTQYF
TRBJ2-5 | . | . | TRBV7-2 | TGTGCCAGCAGCATTAGCGTAACCCAAGAGACCCAGTACTTC | CASSISVTQETQYF
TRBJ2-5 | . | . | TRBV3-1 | TGTGCCAGCAGCCAACAGGGGAGAGAGACCCAGTACTTC | CASSQQGRETQYF
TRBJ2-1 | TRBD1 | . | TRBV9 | TGTGCCAGCAGCGTAGCCCCGACAGGGGCGGTTGAGCAGTTCTTC | CASSVAPTGAVEQFF
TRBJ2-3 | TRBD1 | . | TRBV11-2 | TGTGCCAGCAGCTTGACAGGGGGCGAAAGGGATACGCAGTATTTT | CASSLTGGERDTQYF
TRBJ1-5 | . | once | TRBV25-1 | TGTGCCAGCAGTGAGGGGGGAGGGGTCGATCAGCCCCAGCATTTT | CASSEGGGVDQPQHF
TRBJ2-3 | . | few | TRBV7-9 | TGTGCCAGCAGCTTACGCCAGGGAGGCACAGATACGCAGTATTTT | CASSLRQGGTDTQYF
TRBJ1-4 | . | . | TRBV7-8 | TGTGCCAGCACTGGGCGAGTAAATGAAAAACTGTTTTTT | CASTGRVNEKLFF
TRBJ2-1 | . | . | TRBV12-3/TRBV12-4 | TGTGCCAGCAGTTCTTACAGGGACAATGAGCAGTTCTTC | CASSSYRDNEQFF
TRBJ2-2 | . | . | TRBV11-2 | TGTGCCAGCAGCAGGGGGGCCTTCACCGGGGAGCTGTTTTTT | CASSRGAFTGELFF